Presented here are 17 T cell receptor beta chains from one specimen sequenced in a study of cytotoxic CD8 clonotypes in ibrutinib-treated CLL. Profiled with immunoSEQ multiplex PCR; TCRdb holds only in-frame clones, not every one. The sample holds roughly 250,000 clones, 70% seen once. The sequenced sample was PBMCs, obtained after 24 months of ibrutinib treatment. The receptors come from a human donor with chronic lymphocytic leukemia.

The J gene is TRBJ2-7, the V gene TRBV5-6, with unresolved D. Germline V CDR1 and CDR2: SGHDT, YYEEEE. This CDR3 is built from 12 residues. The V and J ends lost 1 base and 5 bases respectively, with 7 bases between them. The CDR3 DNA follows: TGTGCCAGCAGCTTGATCGTACACGAGCAGTACTTC. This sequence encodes CASSLIVHEQYF.

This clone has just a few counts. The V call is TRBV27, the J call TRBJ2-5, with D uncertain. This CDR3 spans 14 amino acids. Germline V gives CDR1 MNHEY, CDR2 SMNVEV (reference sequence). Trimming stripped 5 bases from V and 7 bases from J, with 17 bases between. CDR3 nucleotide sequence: TGTGCCAGCAGTCCGAACCTGCCTTCGGGGACCCAGTACTTC. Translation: CASSPNLPSGTQYF.

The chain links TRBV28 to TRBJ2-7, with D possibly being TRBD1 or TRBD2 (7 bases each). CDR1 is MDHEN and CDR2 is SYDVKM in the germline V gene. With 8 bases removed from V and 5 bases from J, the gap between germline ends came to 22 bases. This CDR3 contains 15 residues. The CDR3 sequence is CASPLPRGGLHEQYF. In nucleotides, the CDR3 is TGTGCCAGCCCCCTACCCAGGGGGGGGCTCCACGAGCAGTACTTC.

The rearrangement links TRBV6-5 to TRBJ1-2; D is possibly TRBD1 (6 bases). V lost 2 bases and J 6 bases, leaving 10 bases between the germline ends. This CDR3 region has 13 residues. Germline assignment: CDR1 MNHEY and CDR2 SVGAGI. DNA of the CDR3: TGTGCCAGCAGTTACGCAGGGGAAAATGGCTACACCTTC. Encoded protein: CASSYAGENGYTF.

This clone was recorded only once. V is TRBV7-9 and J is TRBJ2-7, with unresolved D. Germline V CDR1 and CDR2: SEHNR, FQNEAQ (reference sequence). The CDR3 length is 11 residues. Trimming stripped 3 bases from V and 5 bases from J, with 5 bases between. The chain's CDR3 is CASSFSNEQYF. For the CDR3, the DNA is TGTGCCAGCAGCTTTTCTAACGAGCAGTACTTC.

CDR3 DNA sequence: TGTGCCAGCAGCCAAGAACGGATGAACACTGAAGCTTTCTTT. Protein sequence: CASSQERMNTEAFF. This rearrangement joins TRBV5-3 to TRBJ1-1, with no clear D. TRBV5-3 counts as an open reading frame of uncertain function. Trimming shortened V by 8 bases and J by 0 bases, and 14 bases separated the two germline ends. The CDR3 sequence is 14 residues long.

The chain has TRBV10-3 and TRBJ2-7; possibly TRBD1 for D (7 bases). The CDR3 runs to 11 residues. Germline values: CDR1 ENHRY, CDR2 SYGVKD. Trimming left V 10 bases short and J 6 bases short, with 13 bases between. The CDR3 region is CASRQGGEQYF. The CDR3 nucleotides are TGTGCCAGTCGACAGGGAGGCGAGCAGTACTTC.

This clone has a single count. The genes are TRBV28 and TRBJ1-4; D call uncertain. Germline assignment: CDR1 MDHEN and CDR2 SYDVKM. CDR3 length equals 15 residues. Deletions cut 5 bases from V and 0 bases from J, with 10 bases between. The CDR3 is CASSLLTATNEKLFF. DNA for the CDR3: TGTGCCAGCAGTCTCCTGACGGCAACTAATGAAAAACTGTTTTTT.

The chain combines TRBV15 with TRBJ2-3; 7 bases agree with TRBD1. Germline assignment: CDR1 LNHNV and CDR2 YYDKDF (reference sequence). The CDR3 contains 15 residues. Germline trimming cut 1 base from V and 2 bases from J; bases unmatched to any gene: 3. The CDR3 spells CATSRGDSYTDTQYF. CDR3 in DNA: TGTGCCACCAGCAGAGGGGACAGCTACACAGATACGCAGTATTTT.

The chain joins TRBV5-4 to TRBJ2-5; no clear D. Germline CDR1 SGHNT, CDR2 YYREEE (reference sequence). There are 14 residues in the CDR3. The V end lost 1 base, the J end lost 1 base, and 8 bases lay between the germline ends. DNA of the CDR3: TGTGCCAGCAGCTTGAAACAGATCCAAGAGACCCAGTACTTC. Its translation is CASSLKQIQETQYF.

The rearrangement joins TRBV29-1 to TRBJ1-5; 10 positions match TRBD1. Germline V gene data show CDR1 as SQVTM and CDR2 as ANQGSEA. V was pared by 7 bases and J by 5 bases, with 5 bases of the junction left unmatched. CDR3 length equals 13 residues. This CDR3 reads CSAKTGGDQPQHF. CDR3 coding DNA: TGCAGCGCTAAGACAGGGGGCGATCAGCCCCAGCATTTT.

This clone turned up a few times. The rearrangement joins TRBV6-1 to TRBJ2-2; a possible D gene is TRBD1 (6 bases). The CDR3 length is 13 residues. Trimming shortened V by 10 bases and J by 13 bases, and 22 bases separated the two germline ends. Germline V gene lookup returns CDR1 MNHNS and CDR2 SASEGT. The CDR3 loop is CATSLEQGRGLFF. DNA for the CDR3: TGTGCCACCTCCTTGGAACAGGGCCGGGGGCTGTTTTTT.

CDR3 in DNA: TGTGCCAGCAGTTTTCCGGTTACGGGCAATCAGCCCCAGCATTTT. Translation gives CASSFPVTGNQPQHF. V gene TRBV6-6 combines with J gene TRBJ1-5; no definite D call. The CDR3 covers 15 residues. Germline V lookup: CDR1 MNHNY, CDR2 SVGAGI (reference sequence). With 4 bases removed from V and 2 bases from J, the gap between germline ends came to 12 bases.

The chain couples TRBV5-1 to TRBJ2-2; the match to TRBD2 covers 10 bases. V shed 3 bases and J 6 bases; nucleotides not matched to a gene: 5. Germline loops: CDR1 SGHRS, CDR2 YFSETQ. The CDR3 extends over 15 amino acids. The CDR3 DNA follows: TGCGCCAGCAGCTCGCGGACTAGCGGAGCCGGGGAGCTGTTTTTT. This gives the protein CASSSRTSGAGELFF.

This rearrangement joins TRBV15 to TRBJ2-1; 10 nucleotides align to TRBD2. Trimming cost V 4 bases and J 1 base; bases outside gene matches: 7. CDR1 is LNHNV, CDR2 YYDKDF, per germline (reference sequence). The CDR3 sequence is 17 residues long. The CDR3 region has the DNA TGTGCCACCAGCACTGATACTAGCGGGACGTCCTACAATGAGCAGTTCTTC. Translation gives CATSTDTSGTSYNEQFF. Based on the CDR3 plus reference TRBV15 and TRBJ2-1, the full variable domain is DAMVIQNPRYQVTQFGKPVTLSCSQTLNHNVMYWYQQKSSQAPKLLFHYYDKDFNNEADTPDNFQSRRPNTSFCFLDIRSPGLGDTAMYLCATSTDTSGTSYNEQFFGPGTRLTVL.

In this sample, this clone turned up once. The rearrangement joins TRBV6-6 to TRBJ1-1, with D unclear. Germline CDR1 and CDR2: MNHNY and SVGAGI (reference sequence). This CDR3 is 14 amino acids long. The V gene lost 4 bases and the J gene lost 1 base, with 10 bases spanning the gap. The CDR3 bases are TGTGCCAGCAGTTTCACTCGGGAGAACACTGAAGCTTTCTTT. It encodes CASSFTRENTEAFF.

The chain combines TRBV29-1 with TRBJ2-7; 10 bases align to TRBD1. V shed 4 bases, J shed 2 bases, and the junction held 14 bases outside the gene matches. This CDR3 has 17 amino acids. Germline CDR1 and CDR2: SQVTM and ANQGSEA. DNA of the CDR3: TGCAGCGTTGGGCTACCTCCACGGACAGGGGGAACCTACGAGCAGTACTTC. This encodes CSVGLPPRTGGTYEQYF.